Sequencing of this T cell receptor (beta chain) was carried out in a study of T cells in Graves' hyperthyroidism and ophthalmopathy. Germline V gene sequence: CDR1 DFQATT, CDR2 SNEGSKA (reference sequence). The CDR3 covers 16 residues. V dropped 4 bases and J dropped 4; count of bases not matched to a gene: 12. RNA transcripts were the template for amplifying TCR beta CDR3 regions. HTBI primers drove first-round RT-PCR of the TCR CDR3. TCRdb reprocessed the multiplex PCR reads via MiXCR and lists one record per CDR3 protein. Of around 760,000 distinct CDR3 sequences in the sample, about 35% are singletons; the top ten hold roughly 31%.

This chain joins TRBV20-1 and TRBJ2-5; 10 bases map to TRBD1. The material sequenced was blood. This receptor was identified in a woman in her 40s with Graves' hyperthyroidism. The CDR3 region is CSAIELRQGAGETQYF. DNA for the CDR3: TGCAGTGCTATAGAGCTCCGACAGGGGGCTGGAGAGACCCAGTACTTC.